This is a list of T cell receptor beta chains from one sample in a study of identical twins. One entry per CDR3 protein, called by TCRdb with MiXCR from the 5' RACE reads. The sample holds a few hundred thousand distinct CDR3 sequences; about 15% are singletons and the top ten take 0.35% to 0.45%. These data also featured in a second study, about yellow fever vaccine responses in identical twins.

Sequences were obtained from CD4+ T cells sorted from blood. The receptors come from a woman aged 18-29 years in good health. The CDR3 runs from the conserved cysteine through the conserved F or W. The D gene is left open where the match is weak. Clone size is given for some rows only: seen once, a few or many times, or a class if the clone is expanded.

J | V | size | D | length | DNA | CDR3
TRBJ2-2 | TRBV5-5 | few | NA | 15 | TGTGCCAGCAGCTTCCATACCCAGGAGACCGGGGAGCTGTTTTTT | CASSFHTQETGELFF
TRBJ2-7 | TRBV5-1 | NA | NA | 14 | TGCGCCAGCAGCTTCGGGACGCTCACCTACGAGCAGTACTTC | CASSFGTLTYEQYF
TRBJ2-1 | TRBV12-3/TRBV12-4 | few | NA | 20 | TGTGCCAGCAGTTCCGACAGGGGATTGGATGGCGGGGGCTCCTACAATGAGCAGTTCTTC | CASSSDRGLDGGGSYNEQFF
TRBJ2-3 | TRBV5-1 | many | NA | 15 | TGCGCCAGCAGCTTGGAGAACGGGAGTTATGATACGCAGTATTTT | CASSLENGSYDTQYF
TRBJ2-1 | TRBV29-1 | NA | TRBD2 | 14 | TGCAGCGTTGGCTGGACTAGCGGATACAATGAGCAGTTCTTC | CSVGWTSGYNEQFF
TRBJ1-2 | TRBV15 | few | NA | 14 | TGTGCCACCAGCCCCGCGCTCGGCAGCTATGGCTACACCTTC | CATSPALGSYGYTF
TRBJ2-1 | TRBV6-5 | NA | TRBD2 | 17 | TGTGCCAGCAGTTTTCCGACTAGCGGGGCCCCCTACAATGAGCAGTTCTTC | CASSFPTSGAPYNEQFF
TRBJ1-1 | TRBV18 | NA | NA | 13 | TGTGCCAGCACTTCAGGGGTGAACACTGAAGCTTTCTTT | CASTSGVNTEAFF
TRBJ2-3 | TRBV3-1 | NA | NA | 15 | TGTGCCAGCAGCCAAGTGCTACAGCGCACAGATACGCAGTATTTT | CASSQVLQRTDTQYF
TRBJ2-5 | TRBV5-1 | many | NA | 14 | TGCGCCAGCAGTTATTCAGGGCACCAAGAGACCCAGTACTTC | CASSYSGHQETQYF
TRBJ1-2 | TRBV7-9 | NA | NA | 10 | TGTGCCAGCAGCTTAAGTGGCTACACCTTC | CASSLSGYTF
TRBJ2-5 | TRBV27 | few | TRBD1 | 17 | TGTGCCAGCAGTTTATCTTCAGGGGGCATCAGGCTAGAGACCCAGTACTTC | CASSLSSGGIRLETQYF
TRBJ2-3 | TRBV5-1 | NA | NA | 14 | TGCGCCAGCAGCCCCACCTTACGCACAGATACGCAGTATTTT | CASSPTLRTDTQYF
TRBJ1-5 | TRBV12-3/TRBV12-4 | NA | TRBD1 | 14 | TGTGCCAGCAGTCGCACAGGGGGCGCGCGGCCCCAGCATTTT | CASSRTGGARPQHF
TRBJ2-1 | TRBV7-9 | NA | NA | 14 | TGTGCCAGCAGCTTAAACAGGGAAGTCCATGAGCAGTTCTTC | CASSLNREVHEQFF
TRBJ2-1 | TRBV7-3 | NA | TRBD2 | 17 | TGTGCCAGCAGCGCTCGAAGGGGACTAGCGGATTACAATGAGCAGTTCTTC | CASSARRGLADYNEQFF
TRBJ2-7 | TRBV15 | NA | NA | 15 | TGTGCCACCAGCAGAGACGAAGGGAGCCCCTACGAGCAGTACTTC | CATSRDEGSPYEQYF
TRBJ2-3 | TRBV5-1 | NA | TRBD2 | 14 | TGCGCCAGCAGCTACGGACTAGCTGCAGATACGCAGTATTTT | CASSYGLAADTQYF
TRBJ2-3 | TRBV5-1 | NA | NA | 15 | TGCGCCAGCAGCGGAGGGACAGCTACCACAGATACGCAGTATTTT | CASSGGTATTDTQYF
TRBJ2-3 | TRBV10-1 | NA | NA | 13 | TGCGCCAGCGGGGACCGGATGGCAGATACGCAGTATTTT | CASGDRMADTQYF
TRBJ2-7 | TRBV5-1 | NA | NA | 14 | TGCGCCAGCAGCTTGTATGCGAACTCCTACGAGCAGTACTTC | CASSLYANSYEQYF
TRBJ2-1 | TRBV5-1 | few | NA | 14 | TGCGCCAGCAGCTTCGGCGCCATGGACAATGAGCAGTTCTTC | CASSFGAMDNEQFF
TRBJ2-2 | TRBV11-2 | NA | NA | 15 | TGTGCCAGCAGCAACCGGGGGGCGGACACCGGGGAGCTGTTTTTT | CASSNRGADTGELFF
TRBJ2-4 | TRBV4-1 | NA | TRBD1 | 16 | TGCGCCAGCAGCCAAGTTGGGGACAGGGTGTTTAGCATTCAGTACTTC | CASSQVGDRVFSIQYF
TRBJ2-1 | TRBV5-1 | NA | TRBD2 | 16 | TGCGCCAGCAGCCTGCGGACTAGCGGGGGTCCTAATGAGCAGTTCTTC | CASSLRTSGGPNEQFF
TRBJ2-5 | TRBV25-1 | few | TRBD2 | 16 | TGTGCCAGCAGTCTTAGCGGGCAAGGGTTCCAAGAGACCCAGTACTTC | CASSLSGQGFQETQYF
TRBJ2-5 | TRBV19 | few | NA | 12 | TGTGCCAGTAGTACAGGGGGGGAGACCCAGTACTTC | CASSTGGETQYF
TRBJ2-3 | TRBV29-1 | NA | NA | 13 | TGCAGCGTTGCTTTTGGGATCACAGATACGCAGTATTTT | CSVAFGITDTQYF
TRBJ2-2 | TRBV7-9 | few | TRBD1 | 15 | TGTGCCAGCAGCTTCCACAGGGGTTACACCGGGGAGCTGTTTTTT | CASSFHRGYTGELFF
TRBJ1-2 | TRBV10-2 | few | NA | 14 | TGCGCCAGCAGAGGGTTGGGGGAGTTGGATGGCTACACCTTC | CASRGLGELDGYTF
TRBJ2-6 | TRBV6-1 | once | NA | 14 | TGTGCCAGCACGGGCCAAGCCGGGGCCAACGTCCTGACTTTC | CASTGQAGANVLTF
TRBJ2-2 | TRBV4-1 | NA | NA | 16 | TGCGCCAGCAGCCAAGTACTAGCACCGAACACCGGGGAGCTGTTTTTT | CASSQVLAPNTGELFF
TRBJ1-2 | TRBV4-1 | NA | NA | 16 | TGCGCCAGCAGCCAAGCCCAGACAGCTGCTAACTATGGCTACACCTTC | CASSQAQTAANYGYTF
TRBJ2-7 | TRBV18 | NA | NA | 13 | TGTGCCAGCTCACCCACAGGGTTCTACGAGCAGTACTTC | CASSPTGFYEQYF
TRBJ2-7 | TRBV5-5 | NA | NA | 15 | TGTGCCAGCAGCTTTAGGGGGTATTATTCCTACGAGCAGTACTTC | CASSFRGYYSYEQYF
TRBJ1-2 | TRBV7-2 | NA | NA | 13 | TGTGCCAGCAGCTTAGACGGGGCTTATGGCTACACCTTC | CASSLDGAYGYTF
TRBJ2-5 | TRBV5-1 | few | NA | 14 | TGCGCCAGCAGCTTGGACAGATCCTTTGGGACCCAGTACTTC | CASSLDRSFGTQYF
TRBJ1-4 | TRBV28 | NA | TRBD1 | 15 | TGTGCCAGCAGCTCAACAGGGGGAACCTATGAAAAACTGTTTTTT | CASSSTGGTYEKLFF
TRBJ1-2 | TRBV20-1 | NA | NA | 14 | TGCAGTGCTAGGGATTACAGGGCCAACTATGGCTACACCTTC | CSARDYRANYGYTF
TRBJ2-3 | TRBV3-1 | few | TRBD2 | 15 | TGTGCCAGCAGCCGCGGGGGGGCCGGCACAGATACGCAGTATTTT | CASSRGGAGTDTQYF
TRBJ2-1 | TRBV7-8 | NA | TRBD2 | 16 | TGTGCCAGCAGCTCCGCTAGCGGGGGGGCCCTCAATGAGCAGTTCTTC | CASSSASGGALNEQFF
TRBJ2-2 | TRBV24-1 | few | TRBD1 | 17 | TGTGCCACCAGTGGGGACAGTCGCCCTTTGAACACCGGGGAGCTGTTTTTT | CATSGDSRPLNTGELFF
TRBJ1-1 | TRBV11-2 | NA | TRBD1 | 16 | TGTGCCAGCAGCTTAAAAACACTGCGACAGGGCCCTGAAGCTTTCTTT | CASSLKTLRQGPEAFF
TRBJ2-1 | TRBV14 | NA | TRBD1 | 19 | TGTGCCAGCAGCCAAGATCTCTGGGCACAGGGGAAGGCCTACAATGAGCAGTTCTTC | CASSQDLWAQGKAYNEQFF
TRBJ2-1 | TRBV10-3 | NA | TRBD2 | 15 | TGTGCCATCAGGGAGAGGACTAGCGGCTTAAATGAGCAGTTCTTC | CAIRERTSGLNEQFF
TRBJ2-3 | TRBV7-8 | many | NA | 16 | TGTGCCAGCAGCTTAGTTGTGGGGCGGGACACAGATACGCAGTATTTT | CASSLVVGRDTDTQYF
TRBJ2-1 | TRBV7-9 | few | TRBD2 | 16 | TGTGCCAGCAGCACCTCGGGACTAGCGGGAGGGGGTGAGCAGTTCTTC | CASSTSGLAGGGEQFF
TRBJ2-7 | TRBV10-2 | few | NA | 13 | TGCGCCAGCAGTGACCGTCTGCTGTACGAGCAGTACTTC | CASSDRLLYEQYF
TRBJ2-1 | TRBV27 | NA | TRBD2 | 14 | TGTGCCAGCAGATCGGGGGGGGTATACAATGAGCAGTTCTTC | CASRSGGVYNEQFF
TRBJ2-2 | TRBV7-8 | NA | NA | 13 | TGTGCCAGCAGCTTAGACGACACCGGGGAGCTGTTTTTT | CASSLDDTGELFF
TRBJ2-3 | TRBV29-1 | NA | NA | 12 | TGCAGCGTTGAAAAGGACACAGATACGCAGTATTTT | CSVEKDTDTQYF
TRBJ2-5 | TRBV4-1 | NA | NA | 14 | TGCGCCAGCAGCCAAGATGCAGGGCCAGAGACCCAGTACTTC | CASSQDAGPETQYF
TRBJ2-5 | TRBV11-1 | few | TRBD2 | 18 | TGTGCCAGCAGCGCCTGGGGCCGGGAGGATAAGGGAAGGGAGACCCAGTACTTC | CASSAWGREDKGRETQYF
TRBJ2-1 | TRBV12-3/TRBV12-4 | few | NA | 14 | TGTGCCAGCAGAAGTGACAGGCCCTACAATGAGCAGTTCTTC | CASRSDRPYNEQFF
TRBJ2-1 | TRBV5-1 | few | TRBD1 | 14 | TGCGCCAGCAGCTTCAGACAGGGCTCGGGTGAGCAGTTCTTC | CASSFRQGSGEQFF
TRBJ2-5 | TRBV20-1 | many | NA | 14 | TGCAGTGCTAGCTTTTTGGACTCCAGGGAGACCCAGTACTTC | CSASFLDSRETQYF
TRBJ2-5 | TRBV20-1 | few | TRBD2 | 11 | TGCAGTGCCTGGGGGGGGGAGACCCAGTACTTC | CSAWGGETQYF
TRBJ2-1 | TRBV2 | few | NA | 12 | TGTGCCAGCAATGGGGAGGCGAATGAGCAGTTCTTC | CASNGEANEQFF
TRBJ1-1 | TRBV6-5 | NA | NA | 15 | TGTGCCAGCAGTTACTCGAGGGGGGGAGTCACTGAAGCTTTCTTT | CASSYSRGGVTEAFF